This T cell receptor (beta chain) derives from a study of T-cell reconstitution after alpha-beta-depleted transplantation in children. This clonotype was counted ten times or more. Unique molecular identifiers tagged the TCRbeta library. In TCRdb, the PCR reads were re-called with MiXCR into one record per CDR3 protein. This sample carries roughly 350,000 distinct CDR3 sequences, 9% to 12% of them seen once, and the ten largest clones take around 2.5%. Germline loops: CDR1 LGHNA, CDR2 YNFKEQ. Trimming cost V 5 bases and J 6 bases, with 22 bases left between them. The CDR3 has 16 amino acids. The source of this sequence is a human donor who donated a stem cell graft to a child with acute lymphoblastic leukemia. The V gene is TRBV4-2, the J gene TRBJ1-2; the D gene is possibly TRBD1 (5 bases). The sequenced sample was PBMCs from the stem cell graft donor, obtained from the stem cell graft. This CDR3 is CASSSPGGKGRDGYTF. The CDR3 region has the DNA TGTGCCAGCAGCTCCCCAGGTGGTAAGGGGAGAGATGGCTACACCTTC.